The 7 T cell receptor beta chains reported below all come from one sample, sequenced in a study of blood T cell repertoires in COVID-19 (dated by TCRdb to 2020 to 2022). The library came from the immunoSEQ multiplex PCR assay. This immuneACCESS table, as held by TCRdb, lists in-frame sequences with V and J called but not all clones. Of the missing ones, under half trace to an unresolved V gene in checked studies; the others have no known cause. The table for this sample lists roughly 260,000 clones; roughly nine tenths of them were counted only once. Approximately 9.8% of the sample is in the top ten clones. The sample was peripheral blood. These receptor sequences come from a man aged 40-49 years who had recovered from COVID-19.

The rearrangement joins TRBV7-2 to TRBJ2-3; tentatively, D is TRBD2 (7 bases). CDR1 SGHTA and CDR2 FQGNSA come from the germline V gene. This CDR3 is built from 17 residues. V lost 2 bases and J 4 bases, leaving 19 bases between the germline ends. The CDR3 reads CASSLIRGAIFADTQYF. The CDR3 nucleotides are TGTGCCAGCAGCTTAATCCGGGGGGCAATCTTTGCAGATACGCAGTATTTT.

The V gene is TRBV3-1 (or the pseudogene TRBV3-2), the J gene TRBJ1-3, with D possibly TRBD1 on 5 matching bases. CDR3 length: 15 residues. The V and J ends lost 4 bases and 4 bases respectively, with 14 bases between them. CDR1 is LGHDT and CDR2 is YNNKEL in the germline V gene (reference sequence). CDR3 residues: CASSPRGARGNTIYF. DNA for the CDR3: TGTGCCAGCAGCCCTCGCGGGGCGCGAGGAAACACCATATATTTT.

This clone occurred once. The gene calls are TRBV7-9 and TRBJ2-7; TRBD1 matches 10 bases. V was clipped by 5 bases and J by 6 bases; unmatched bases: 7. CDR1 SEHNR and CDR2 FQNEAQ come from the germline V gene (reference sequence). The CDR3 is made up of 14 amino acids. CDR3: CASSRTGTGAEQYF. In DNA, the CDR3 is TGTGCCAGCAGCCGCACCGGGACAGGGGCCGAGCAGTACTTC.

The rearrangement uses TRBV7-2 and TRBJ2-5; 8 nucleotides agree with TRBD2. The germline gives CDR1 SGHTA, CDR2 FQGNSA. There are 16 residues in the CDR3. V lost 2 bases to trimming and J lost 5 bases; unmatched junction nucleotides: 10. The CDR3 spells CASSLHSGGGGETQYF. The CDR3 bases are TGTGCCAGCAGCTTACACAGCGGGGGAGGTGGGGAGACCCAGTACTTC.

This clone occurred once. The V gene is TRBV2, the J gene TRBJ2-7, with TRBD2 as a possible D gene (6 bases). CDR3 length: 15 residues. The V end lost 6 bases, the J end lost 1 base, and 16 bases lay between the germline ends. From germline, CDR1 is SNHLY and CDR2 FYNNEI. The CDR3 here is CASRGGGTNSYEQYF. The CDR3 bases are TGTGCCAGCAGGGGTGGGGGGACCAATTCCTACGAGCAGTACTTC.

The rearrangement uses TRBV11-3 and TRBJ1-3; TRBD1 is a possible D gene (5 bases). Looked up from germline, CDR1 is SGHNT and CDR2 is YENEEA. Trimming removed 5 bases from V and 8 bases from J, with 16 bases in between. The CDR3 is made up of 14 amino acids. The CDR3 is CASSRGRDKDTIYF. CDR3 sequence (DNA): TGTGCCAGCAGCAGGGGCAGGGATAAGGACACCATATATTTT.

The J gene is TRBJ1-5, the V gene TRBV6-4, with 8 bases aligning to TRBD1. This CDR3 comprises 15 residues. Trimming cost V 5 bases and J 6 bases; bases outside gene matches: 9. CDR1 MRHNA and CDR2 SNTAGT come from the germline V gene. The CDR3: CASSQTGVRGQPQHF. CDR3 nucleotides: TGTGCCAGCAGTCAGACAGGGGTCCGGGGTCAGCCCCAGCATTTT.